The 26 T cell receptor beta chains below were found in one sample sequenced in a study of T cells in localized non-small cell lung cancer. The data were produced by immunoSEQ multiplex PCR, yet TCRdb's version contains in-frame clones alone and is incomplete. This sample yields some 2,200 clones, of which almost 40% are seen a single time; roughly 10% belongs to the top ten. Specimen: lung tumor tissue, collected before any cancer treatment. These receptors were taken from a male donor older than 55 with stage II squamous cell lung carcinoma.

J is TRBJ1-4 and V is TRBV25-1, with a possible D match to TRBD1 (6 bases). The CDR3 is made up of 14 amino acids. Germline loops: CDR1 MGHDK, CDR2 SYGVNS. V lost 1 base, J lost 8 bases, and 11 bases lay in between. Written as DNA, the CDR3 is TGTGCCAGCAGTGAATCTGCAGGGACAGAAAAACTGTTTTTT. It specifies CASSESAGTEKLFF.

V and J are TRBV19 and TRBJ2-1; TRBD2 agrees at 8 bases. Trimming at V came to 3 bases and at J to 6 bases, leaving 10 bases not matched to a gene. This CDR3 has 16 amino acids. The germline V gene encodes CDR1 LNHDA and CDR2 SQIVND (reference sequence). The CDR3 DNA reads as TGTGCCAGTAGTATTTCTGGCGGGAGGAGGTCCAATGAGCAGTTCTTC. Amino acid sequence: CASSISGGRRSNEQFF.

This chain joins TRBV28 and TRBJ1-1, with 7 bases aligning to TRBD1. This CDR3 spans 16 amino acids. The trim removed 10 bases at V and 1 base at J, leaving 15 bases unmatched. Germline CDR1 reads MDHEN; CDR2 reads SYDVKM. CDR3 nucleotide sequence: TGTGCCACCTTTAGGGGGCTAGGATCCTGGAACACTGAAGCTTTCTTT. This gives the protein CATFRGLGSWNTEAFF. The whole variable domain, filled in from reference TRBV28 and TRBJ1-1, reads DVKVTQSSRYLVKRTGEKVFLECVQDMDHENMFWYRQDPGLGLRLIYFSYDVKMKEKGDIPEGYSVSREKKERFSLILESASTNQTSMYLCATFRGLGSWNTEAFFGQGTRLTVV.

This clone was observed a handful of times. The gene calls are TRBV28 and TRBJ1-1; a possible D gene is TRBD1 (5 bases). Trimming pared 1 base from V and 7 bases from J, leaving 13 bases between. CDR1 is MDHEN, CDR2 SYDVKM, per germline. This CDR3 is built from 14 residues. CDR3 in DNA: TGTGCCAGCAGTTTATTAATATCGACAGTTGAAGCTTTCTTT. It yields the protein CASSLLISTVEAFF.

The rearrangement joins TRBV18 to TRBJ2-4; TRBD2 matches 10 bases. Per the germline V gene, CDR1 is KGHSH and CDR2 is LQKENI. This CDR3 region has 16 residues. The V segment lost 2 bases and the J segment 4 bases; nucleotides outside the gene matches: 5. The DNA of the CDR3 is TGTGCCAGCTCACCATCTAGCGGGGGTGCTAAAAACATTCAGTACTTC. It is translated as CASSPSSGGAKNIQYF.

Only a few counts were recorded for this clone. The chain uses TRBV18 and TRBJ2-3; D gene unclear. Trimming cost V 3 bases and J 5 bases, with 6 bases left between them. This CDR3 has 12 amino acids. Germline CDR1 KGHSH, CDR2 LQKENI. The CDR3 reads CASSPAGDTQYF. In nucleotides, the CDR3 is TGTGCCAGCTCACCCGCAGGAGATACGCAGTATTTT.

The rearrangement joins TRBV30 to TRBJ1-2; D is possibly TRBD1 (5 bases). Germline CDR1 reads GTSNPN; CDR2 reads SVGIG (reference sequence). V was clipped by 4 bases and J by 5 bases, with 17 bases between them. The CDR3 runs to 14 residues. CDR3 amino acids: CAWTGTASGYGYTF. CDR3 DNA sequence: TGTGCCTGGACTGGGACGGCCTCTGGGTATGGCTACACCTTC.

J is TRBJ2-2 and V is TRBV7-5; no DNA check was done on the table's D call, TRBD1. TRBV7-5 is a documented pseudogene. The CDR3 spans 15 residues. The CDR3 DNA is TGTGCCAGCAGCTCCTTCAGGGGCTACACCGGGGAGCTGTTTTTT. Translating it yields CASSSFRGYTGELFF.

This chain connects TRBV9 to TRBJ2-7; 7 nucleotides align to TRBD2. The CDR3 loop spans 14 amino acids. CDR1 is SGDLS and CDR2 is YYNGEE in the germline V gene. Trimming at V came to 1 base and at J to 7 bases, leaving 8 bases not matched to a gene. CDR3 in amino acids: CASSVSQLGGEQYF. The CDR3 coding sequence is TGTGCCAGCAGCGTAAGTCAACTCGGGGGGGAGCAGTACTTC.

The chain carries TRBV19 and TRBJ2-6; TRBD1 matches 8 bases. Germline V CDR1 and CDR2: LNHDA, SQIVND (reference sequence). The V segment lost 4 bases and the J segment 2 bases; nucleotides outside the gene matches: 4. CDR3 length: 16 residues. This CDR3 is CASSTGGGAGANVLTF. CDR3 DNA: TGTGCCAGTAGTACAGGGGGCGGTGCTGGGGCCAACGTCCTGACTTTC.

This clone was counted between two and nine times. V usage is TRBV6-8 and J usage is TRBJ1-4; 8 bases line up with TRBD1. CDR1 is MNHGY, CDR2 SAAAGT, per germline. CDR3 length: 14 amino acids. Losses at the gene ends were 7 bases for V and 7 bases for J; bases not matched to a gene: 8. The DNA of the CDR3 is TGTGCCAGCAAACAGGGGGTTGGGAGTGAAAAACTGTTTTTT. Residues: CASKQGVGSEKLFF.

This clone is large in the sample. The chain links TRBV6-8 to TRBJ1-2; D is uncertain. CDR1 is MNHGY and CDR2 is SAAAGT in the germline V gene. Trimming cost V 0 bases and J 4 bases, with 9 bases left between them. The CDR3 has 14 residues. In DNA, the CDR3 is TGTGCCAGCAGTTACTCTCCAGCCTCCTATGGCTACACCTTC. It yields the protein CASSYSPASYGYTF.

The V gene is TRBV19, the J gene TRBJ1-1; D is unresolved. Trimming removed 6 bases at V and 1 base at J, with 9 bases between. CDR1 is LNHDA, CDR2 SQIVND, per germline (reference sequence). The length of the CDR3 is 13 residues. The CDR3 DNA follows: TGTGCCAGTAGCGCGACGAAGAACACTGAAGCTTTCTTT. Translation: CASSATKNTEAFF.

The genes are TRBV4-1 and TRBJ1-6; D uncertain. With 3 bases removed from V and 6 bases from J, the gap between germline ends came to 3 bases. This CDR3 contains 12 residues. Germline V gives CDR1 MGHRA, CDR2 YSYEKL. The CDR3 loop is CASSQGNSPLHF. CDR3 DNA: TGCGCCAGCAGCCAGGGTAATTCACCCCTCCACTTT.

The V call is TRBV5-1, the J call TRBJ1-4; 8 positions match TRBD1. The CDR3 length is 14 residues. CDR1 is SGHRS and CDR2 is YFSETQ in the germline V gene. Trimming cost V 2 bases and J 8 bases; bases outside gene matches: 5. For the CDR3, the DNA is TGCGCCAGCAGCTTCCAGGGGGCCCCGGAAAAACTGTTTTTT. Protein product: CASSFQGAPEKLFF.

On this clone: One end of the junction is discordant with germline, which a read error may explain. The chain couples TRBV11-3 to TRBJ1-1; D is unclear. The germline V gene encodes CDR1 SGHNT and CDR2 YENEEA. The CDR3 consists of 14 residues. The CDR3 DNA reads TGTGCCAGCAGCCCCGGGGTGTTGAACACTGAAGCTTTTTTT. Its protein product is CASSPGVLNTEAFF. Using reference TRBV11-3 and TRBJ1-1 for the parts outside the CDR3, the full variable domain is EAGVVQSPRYKIIEKKQPVAFWCNPISGHNTLYWYLQNLGQGPELLIRYENEEAVDDSQLPKDRFSAERLKGVDSTLKIQPAELGDSAVYLCASSPGVLNTEAFFGQGTRLTVV.

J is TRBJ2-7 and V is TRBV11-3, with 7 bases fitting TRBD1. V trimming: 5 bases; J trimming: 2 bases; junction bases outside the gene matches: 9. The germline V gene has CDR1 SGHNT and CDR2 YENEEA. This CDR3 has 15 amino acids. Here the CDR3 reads CASSRFRDRAYEQYF. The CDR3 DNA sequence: TGTGCCAGCAGCCGTTTTAGGGACAGAGCCTACGAGCAGTACTTC.

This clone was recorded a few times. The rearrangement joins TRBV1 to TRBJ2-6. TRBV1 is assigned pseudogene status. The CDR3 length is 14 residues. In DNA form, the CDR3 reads TGCGCCAGCAGCCAGCAGTCTGGGACCAACGTCCTGACTTTC. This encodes CASSQQSGTNVLTF.

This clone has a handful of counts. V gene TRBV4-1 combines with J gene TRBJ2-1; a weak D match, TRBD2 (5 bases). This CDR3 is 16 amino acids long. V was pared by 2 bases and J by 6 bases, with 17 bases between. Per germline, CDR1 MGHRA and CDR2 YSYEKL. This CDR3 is CASSQSPDGVSNEQFF. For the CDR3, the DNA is TGCGCCAGCAGCCAAAGCCCAGACGGGGTCAGCAATGAGCAGTTCTTC.

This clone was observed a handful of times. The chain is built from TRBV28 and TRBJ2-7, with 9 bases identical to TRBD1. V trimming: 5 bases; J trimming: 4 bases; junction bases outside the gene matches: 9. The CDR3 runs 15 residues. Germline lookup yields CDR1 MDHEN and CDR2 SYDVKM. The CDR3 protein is CASSQGGDRVYEQYF. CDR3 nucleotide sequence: TGTGCCAGCAGTCAGGGGGGGGACAGGGTATACGAGCAGTACTTC.

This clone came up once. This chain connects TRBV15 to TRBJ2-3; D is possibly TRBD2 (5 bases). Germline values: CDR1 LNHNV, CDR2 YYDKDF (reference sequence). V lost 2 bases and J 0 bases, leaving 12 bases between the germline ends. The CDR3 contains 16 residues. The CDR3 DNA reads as TGTGCCACCAGCAGATCCTCCGGGATTAGCACAGATACGCAGTATTTT. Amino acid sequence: CATSRSSGISTDTQYF.

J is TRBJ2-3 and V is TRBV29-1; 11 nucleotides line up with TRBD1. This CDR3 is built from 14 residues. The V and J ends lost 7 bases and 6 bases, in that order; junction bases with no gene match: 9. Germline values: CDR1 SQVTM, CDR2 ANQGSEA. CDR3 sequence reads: CSAQGQGAWDTQYF. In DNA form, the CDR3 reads TGCAGCGCCCAAGGACAGGGGGCTTGGGATACGCAGTATTTT.

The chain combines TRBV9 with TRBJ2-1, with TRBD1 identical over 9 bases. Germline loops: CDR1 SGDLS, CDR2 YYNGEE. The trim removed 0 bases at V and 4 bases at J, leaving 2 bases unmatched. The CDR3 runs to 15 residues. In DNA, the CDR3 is TGTGCCAGCAGCGTAGCGGGACAGGGTTACAATGAGCAGTTCTTC. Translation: CASSVAGQGYNEQFF. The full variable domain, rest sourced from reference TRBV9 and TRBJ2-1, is DSGVTQTPKHLITATGQRVTLRCSPRSGDLSVYWYQQSLDQGLQFLIQYYNGEERAKGNILERFSAQQFPDLHSELNLSSLELGDSALYFCASSVAGQGYNEQFFGPGTRLTVL.

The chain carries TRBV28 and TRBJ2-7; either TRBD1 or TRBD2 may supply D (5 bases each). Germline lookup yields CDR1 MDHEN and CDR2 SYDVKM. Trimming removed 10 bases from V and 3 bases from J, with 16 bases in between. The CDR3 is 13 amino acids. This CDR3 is CATLRDLYYEQYF. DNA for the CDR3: TGTGCCACCCTCCGGGACCTATACTACGAGCAGTACTTC.

The CDR3 reads CAWGRGILNEQFF. CDR3 nucleotide sequence: TGTGCCTGGGGGAGGGGGATACTCAATGAGCAGTTCTTC. The chain couples TRBV30 to TRBJ2-1; D may be TRBD2 (7 bases). Germline lookup yields CDR1 GTSNPN and CDR2 SVGIG (reference sequence). V lost 5 bases to trimming and J lost 6 bases, with 14 bases between them. This CDR3 has 13 amino acids.

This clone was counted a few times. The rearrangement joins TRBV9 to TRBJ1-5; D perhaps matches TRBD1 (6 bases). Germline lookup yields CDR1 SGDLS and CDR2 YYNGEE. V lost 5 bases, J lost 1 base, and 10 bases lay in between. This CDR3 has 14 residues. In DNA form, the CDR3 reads TGTGCCAGCAGTTACAGGGACAGCAATCAGCCCCAGCATTTT. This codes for CASSYRDSNQPQHF.